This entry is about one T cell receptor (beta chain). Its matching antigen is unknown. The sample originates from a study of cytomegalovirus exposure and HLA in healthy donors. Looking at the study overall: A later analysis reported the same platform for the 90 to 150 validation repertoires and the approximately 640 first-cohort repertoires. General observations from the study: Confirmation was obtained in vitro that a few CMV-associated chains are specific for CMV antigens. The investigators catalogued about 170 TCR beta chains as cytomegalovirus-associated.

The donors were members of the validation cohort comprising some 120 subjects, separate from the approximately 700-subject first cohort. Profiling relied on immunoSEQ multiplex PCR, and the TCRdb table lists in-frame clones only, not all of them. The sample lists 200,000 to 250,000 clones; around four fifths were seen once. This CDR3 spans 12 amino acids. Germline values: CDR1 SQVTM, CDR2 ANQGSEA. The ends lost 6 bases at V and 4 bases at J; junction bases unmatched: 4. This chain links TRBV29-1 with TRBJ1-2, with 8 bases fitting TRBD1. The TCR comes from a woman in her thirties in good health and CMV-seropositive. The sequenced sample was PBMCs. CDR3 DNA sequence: TGCAGCGTCGTGGACAGGGTCTATGGCTACACCTTC. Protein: CSVVDRVYGYTF.